This T cell receptor beta chain was captured in a study of hypomethylating agent response in myelodysplastic syndrome. For the study at large: Mean age was approximately 67 +/- 5.9 years; diploid cytogenetics predominated. Patients with neither complete response nor hematologic improvement were classed non-responders.

This clone was found once. Its cognate antigen is unknown. Study-wide points: Responders gained more novel clonotypes; non-responders had more contracted clonotypes after treatment. Control donors' ages did not match those of MDS patients.

Produced via immunoSEQ multiplex PCR; TCRdb's table is partial and in-frame only. The data show almost 7,500 clones, about 87% seen once. V lost 1 base and J lost 5; bases outside the gene matches: 6. Germline assignment: CDR1 SGHRS and CDR2 YFSETQ. The CDR3 runs 15 residues. The J gene is TRBJ2-1, the V gene TRBV5-1, with 7 bases matching TRBD2. The specimen comprised bone marrow, sampled before or after starting hypomethylating agent treatment for myelodysplastic syndrome (not recorded which). This sequence originates from a human donor with myelodysplastic syndrome. The CDR3 spells CASSLWLAADNEQFF. CDR3 nucleotides: TGCGCCAGCAGCTTGTGGCTAGCGGCGGACAATGAGCAGTTCTTC.